What follows are 21 T cell receptor beta chains derived from one specimen sequenced in a study of immune cell composition in non-small cell lung cancer. The protocol was immunoSEQ multiplex PCR, while the TCRdb copy is restricted to in-frame clones and leaves out a portion. The repertoire holds several thousand clones, with 70% as singletons. Sample: lung tumor tissue. These receptors were obtained from a human donor with non-small cell lung cancer.

The CDR3 DNA is TGTGCCAGCAGCTTTCGAGAGCTAGGCTACTTGGTGGGCACCTTC. Translated: CASSFRELGYLVGTF. The chain couples TRBV7-8 to TRBJ1-2; D unresolved. This CDR3 has 15 residues. The ends were cut back, 3 bases at V and 13 bases at J, with 24 bases in the middle. The germline V gene has CDR1 SGHVS and CDR2 FQNEAQ.

The CDR3 coding sequence is TGTGCCAGCAGGCTTGGACAGACGATGAACACTGAAGCTTTCTTT. Protein product: CASRLGQTMNTEAFF. The rearrangement uses TRBV5-8 and TRBJ1-1, with TRBD1 as a possible D gene (6 bases). The germline gives CDR1 SGHTS, CDR2 YDEGEE. The CDR3 contains 15 residues. The germline V and J ends were trimmed by 5 bases and 0 bases, with 14 bases remaining between them. Combining the CDR3 with reference TRBV5-8 and TRBJ1-1 gives the whole variable domain EAGVTQSPTHLIKTRGQQATLRCSPISGHTSVYWYQQALGLGLQFLLWYDEGEERNRGNFPPRFSGRQFPNYSSELNVNALELEDSALYLCASRLGQTMNTEAFFGQGTRLTVV.

The gene calls are TRBV10-3 and TRBJ2-1; 8 bases align to TRBD2. With 0 bases clipped from V and 9 bases from J, the junction kept 7 bases outside the gene matches. The CDR3 is 15 residues long. Germline V gene sequence: CDR1 ENHRY, CDR2 SYGVKD. CDR3: CAISESMTSVTEQFF. Here the CDR3 DNA reads TGTGCCATCAGTGAGTCGATGACTAGCGTCACTGAGCAGTTCTTC.

This chain uses TRBV28 with TRBJ1-2, with 8 bases aligning to TRBD1. CDR3 length equals 15 residues. V lost 1 base, J lost 7 bases, and 8 bases stayed unmatched. Per germline, CDR1 MDHEN and CDR2 SYDVKM. The CDR3 nucleotides are TGTGCCAGCAGTTTATTTGCAGGGGGCGCCGGTGGCTACACCTTC. This translates into CASSLFAGGAGGYTF.

The gene calls are TRBV28 and TRBJ2-7; 7 positions agree with TRBD1. The V segment lost 2 bases and the J segment 5 bases; nucleotides outside the gene matches: 3. CDR1 is MDHEN, CDR2 SYDVKM, per germline. The CDR3 loop spans 13 amino acids. In DNA form, the CDR3 reads TGTGCCAGCAGTTTACCCGGGACAGACGAGCAGTACTTC. This sequence encodes CASSLPGTDEQYF.

This clone was counted a single time. The chain links TRBV29-1 to TRBJ2-1; 12 positions agree with TRBD2. This CDR3 region has 18 residues. The V and J ends lost 6 bases and 0 bases, in that order; junction bases with no gene match: 12. Germline V gene lookup returns CDR1 SQVTM and CDR2 ANQGSEA. DNA of the CDR3: TGCAGCGTCACGCCGACTAGCGGGGGTTCCAGCTCCTACAATGAGCAGTTCTTC. Protein sequence: CSVTPTSGGSSSYNEQFF.

J is TRBJ2-1 and V is TRBV7-9; possible D gene TRBD2, 6 bases. V was trimmed by 6 bases and J by 0 bases, leaving 21 bases between them. The CDR3 sequence is 18 residues long. Germline CDR1 reads SEHNR; CDR2 reads FQNEAQ (reference sequence). The CDR3 loop reads CASRRSLFVGSSYNEQFF. The CDR3 bases are TGTGCCAGCAGAAGGAGCTTATTTGTCGGGAGCTCCTACAATGAGCAGTTCTTC.

The genes are TRBV11-2 and TRBJ1-1; 9 bases are a match to TRBD1. The length of the CDR3 is 17 residues. Germline CDR1 reads SGHAT; CDR2 reads FQNNGV. V shed 2 bases and J 7 bases; nucleotides not matched to a gene: 14. In DNA, the CDR3 is TGTGCCAGCAGCTTAAGTATCGGGACAGGGACCTACCTTGAAGCTTTCTTT. As protein: CASSLSIGTGTYLEAFF.

The J gene is TRBJ1-6, the V gene TRBV4-1; D is ambiguous. The CDR3 loop spans 15 amino acids. Germline V lookup: CDR1 MGHRA, CDR2 YSYEKL. The V gene lost 0 bases and the J gene lost 9 bases, with 12 bases spanning the gap. DNA for the CDR3: TGCGCCAGCAGCCAAGATGTGGGCGTTCTTTCACCCCTCCACTTT. It specifies CASSQDVGVLSPLHF.

The V call is TRBV6-1, the J call TRBJ2-3, with TRBD2 matching over 8 bases. The CDR3 has 15 amino acids. V lost 8 bases and J lost 0; bases outside the gene matches: 7. Looked up from germline, CDR1 is MNHNS and CDR2 is SASEGT. As DNA, the CDR3 is TGTGCCAGCCGGGGTGCGGGAGGCAGCACAGATACGCAGTATTTT. Translated, it gives CASRGAGGSTDTQYF.

The V and J genes are TRBV9 and TRBJ2-3; 13 bases align to TRBD2. V shed 4 bases and J 4 bases; nucleotides not matched to a gene: 15. The CDR3 has 19 amino acids. Germline assignment: CDR1 SGDLS and CDR2 YYNGEE. In DNA form, the CDR3 reads TGTGCCAGCAGCACCGGGGTACTAGCGGGAGGGGGAGGGGCAGATACGCAGTATTTT. This gives the protein CASSTGVLAGGGGADTQYF.

The V gene is TRBV5-6, the J gene TRBJ1-2; no firm D call. This CDR3 is built from 18 residues. The V gene's germline CDR1 is SGHDT and CDR2 YYEEEE. V lost 1 base and J 1 base, leaving 20 bases between the germline ends. The CDR3 DNA is TGTGCCAGCAGCTTGCCATCCCCGGCCAGGCACCTTAACTATGGCTACACCTTC. Its protein is CASSLPSPARHLNYGYTF.

This clone is labeled as medium-sized (0.01 to 0.1%). The chain joins TRBV18 to TRBJ2-7; 10 positions agree with TRBD1. The junction had 2 bases not matched to a gene; V was cut back by 6 bases and J by 0 bases. Germline V gene sequence: CDR1 KGHSH, CDR2 LQKENI. The CDR3 runs 14 residues. The CDR3 protein is CASSGDRGSYEQYF. CDR3 nucleotides: TGTGCCAGCTCGGGGGACAGGGGCTCCTACGAGCAGTACTTC.

The V and J genes are TRBV9 and TRBJ1-1, with D possibly TRBD1 on 5 matching bases. The germline V gene has CDR1 SGDLS and CDR2 YYNGEE. The ends were cut back, 5 bases at V and 5 bases at J, with 13 bases in the middle. The CDR3 loop spans 13 amino acids. In DNA form, the CDR3 reads TGTGCCAGCAGTAGGGGTGCGGGGACTGAAGCTTTCTTT. It is translated as CASSRGAGTEAFF.

There are a few counts of this clone. CDR3 nucleotides: TGTGCCTGGAGTGTATACTTACGGGGGGGTCCGGAGACAGATACGCAGTATTTT. It encodes CAWSVYLRGGPETDTQYF. The rearrangement uses TRBV30 and TRBJ2-3; 8 bases line up with TRBD2. The CDR3 is 18 amino acids. Losses at the gene ends were 0 bases for V and 3 bases for J; bases not matched to a gene: 14. The germline CDR1 and CDR2 sequences are GTSNPN and SVGIG (reference sequence). The complete variable domain, with remaining parts taken from reference TRBV30 and TRBJ2-3, reads SQTIHQWPATLVQPVGSPLSLECTVEGTSNPNLYWYRQAAGRGLQLLFYSVGIGQISSEVPQNLSASRPQDRQFILSSKKLLLSDSGFYLCAWSVYLRGGPETDTQYFGPGTRLTVL.

The gene calls are TRBV27 and TRBJ1-1, with D possibly being TRBD1 (5 bases). Trimming cost V 2 bases and J 14 bases, with 24 bases left between them. This CDR3 contains 15 residues. Germline lookup yields CDR1 MNHEY and CDR2 SMNVEV (reference sequence). The CDR3 DNA reads as TGTGCCAGCAGTTTAATGGCCTTGGGGGGACGAAAGATATTCTTT. Amino acid sequence: CASSLMALGGRKIFF.

This clone was found a few times. The chain is built from TRBV15 and TRBJ1-4, with no clear D. The germline CDR1 and CDR2 sequences are LNHNV and YYDKDF (reference sequence). The CDR3 sequence is 15 residues long. Trimming removed 3 bases from V and 5 bases from J, with 13 bases in between. The CDR3 DNA follows: TGTGCCACCAGCAGCGAGACCGCGGCCAATGAAAAACTGTTTTTT. As protein: CATSSETAANEKLFF.

Turning to this clone: The sample has other DNA sequences that encode this CDR3 too. This chain uses TRBV7-2 with TRBJ1-1; TRBD1 matches at 8 bases. V dropped 3 bases and J dropped 6; count of bases not matched to a gene: 3. Germline V gene data show CDR1 as SGHTA and CDR2 as FQGNSA. CDR3 length: 13 residues. CDR3 amino acids: CASSFTGGAEAFF. CDR3 DNA sequence: TGTGCCAGCAGCTTCACAGGGGGGGCTGAAGCTTTCTTT.

This chain uses TRBV5-6 with TRBJ2-3; possibly TRBD1 for D (5 bases). The CDR3 totals 13 residues. The germline V gene encodes CDR1 SGHDT and CDR2 YYEEEE. Trimming pared 0 bases from V and 4 bases from J, leaving 6 bases between. The CDR3 DNA reads TGTGCCAGCAGCTTGGGCAGGGCAGATACGCAGTATTTT. It specifies CASSLGRADTQYF.

V is TRBV4-1 and J is TRBJ1-3; 8 nucleotides match TRBD1. Germline V gives CDR1 MGHRA, CDR2 YSYEKL. The ends lost 1 base at V and 0 bases at J; junction bases unmatched: 14. The CDR3 extends over 20 amino acids. CDR3 protein: CASSQGLLGQAKRSGNTIYF. CDR3 bases: TGCGCCAGCAGCCAAGGTCTTCTGGGACAGGCCAAACGCTCTGGAAACACCATATATTTT.

The chain employs TRBV5-1 and TRBJ2-5, with 8 bases fitting TRBD2. The end of the DNA fits TRBJ2-7 better, so the J call may be wrong. The CDR3 is 13 amino acids. Germline CDR1 is SGHRS and CDR2 is YFSETQ. The CDR3 nucleotides read TGCGCCAGTAAAGGGACTAGCTCCTACGAGCAGTACTTC. Residues: CASKGTSSYEQYF.